One and the same sample provided the 2 T cell receptor beta chains below, sequenced in a study of tumor and adjacent non-tumor tissue in lung cancer. No cell sorting was done before RNA was extracted from the tissue. This non-tumor lung sample came from over 3 cm beyond the tumor edge. TCRbeta libraries were built with three rounds of nested PCR, modified from ARM-PCR. One entry per CDR3 protein results from TCRdb running MiXCR on the multiplex PCR reads. The sample holds about 98,000 distinct CDR3 sequences, 80% seen once. Sequenced input: distant non-tumor lung tissue. The receptors come from a man in his sixties with small cell lung cancer.

Concerning this clonotype itself: The junction and the germline gene differ at one end; a read error may be behind it. The chain combines TRBV29-1 with TRBJ1-2, with 9 bases that match TRBD1. This CDR3 region has 12 residues. The V gene's germline CDR1 is SQVTM and CDR2 ANQGSEA. The CDR3 nucleotides read TGCAGCGGGGGACAGGGAAACTATGGCTACAACTTC. It translates to CSGGQGNYGYNF.

To note about this clonotype: Germline and junction disagree at one end, which may indicate a read error. Written as DNA, the CDR3 is TGTGCCAGTAGCCCCGGACTAGCGGATTACAATGGGCAGTTCTTC. Encoded protein: CASSPGLADYNGQFF. This chain joins TRBV12-3 or TRBV12-4 and TRBJ2-1; 10 bases map to TRBD2. The CDR3 has 15 amino acids.